This T cell receptor (beta chain) was profiled in a study of cytomegalovirus exposure and HLA in healthy donors. Study context: Both the approximately 130 validation repertoires and the 550 to 750 first-cohort repertoires used the same platform, as reported by a later analysis. General study results and limits: Reportedly, diagnosis of cytomegalovirus status by the classifier showed high specificity and sensitivity. The CMV antigen specificity of a few CMV-associated chains was confirmed through in vitro analysis.

Comment on this clone: The antigen is not known.

Looked up from germline, CDR1 is SEHNR and CDR2 is FQNEAQ (reference sequence). This CDR3 region has 16 residues. The V and J ends lost 6 bases and 7 bases, in that order; junction bases with no gene match: 10. TCRdb keeps only in-frame clones here, not all; method: immunoSEQ multiplex PCR. In the table there are fewer than 250,000 clones, about 86% of which are singletons. Source material: PBMCs. The J gene is TRBJ1-6, the V gene TRBV7-9; the match to TRBD1 covers 9 bases. This sequence was found in a man aged 18 to 30 in good health and CMV-seronegative. CDR3 sequence reads: CASSLGQGLLNSPLHF. CDR3 nucleotide sequence: TGTGCCAGCAGTTTGGGACAGGGACTATTGAATTCACCCCTCCACTTT.